This TCR beta chain was recorded in a study of T cell changes during pregnancy in multiple sclerosis. The table came from immunoSEQ multiplex PCR; TCRdb's copy has only in-frame clones and leaves some out. The data hold tens of thousands of clones, with roughly 90% observed a single time. This CDR3 has 12 residues. The germline gives CDR1 MNHNY, CDR2 SVGAGI (reference sequence). V dropped 6 bases and J dropped 5 bases, with 5 bases sitting between them. V is TRBV6-6 and J is TRBJ2-6; no definite D call. Here the sequenced sample was peripheral blood, taken in the first trimester of pregnancy. The source is a female donor with multiple sclerosis, enrolled in a pregnancy study. Here the CDR3 reads CASSLRANVLTF. The CDR3 coding sequence is TGTGCCAGCAGCCTTCGGGCCAACGTCCTGACTTTC.